What follows are 25 T cell receptor beta chains derived from one specimen sequenced in a study of blood T cells in healthy people across ages. A second roughly 6 to 12 cycle PCR used barcoded and J-beta primers. TCRdb used MiXCR to reprocess the 5' RACE reads, holding one entry per CDR3 protein. The sample has about 930,000 distinct CDR3 sequences, 25% to 35% seen once. The sample also formed part of further work on T cells of mothers and their children.

Sequenced: blood. These receptors were obtained from a woman aged 40-49 years in good health.

In the case of this clonotype: A read error may account for a junction end that differs from germline. The rearrangement joins TRBV5-1 to TRBJ2-5; D is tentatively TRBD1 or TRBD2 (5 bases each). CDR1 is SGHRS and CDR2 is YFSETQ in the germline V gene. This CDR3 spans 16 amino acids. DNA of the CDR3: TGCGCCGGCAGCTTTTTGGGACGTTCCTTTAAAGAGACCCAGTACTTC. Its translation is CAGSFLGRSFKETQYF.

This clonotype was counted many times. V gene TRBV7-6 combines with J gene TRBJ1-2; D call uncertain. This CDR3 comprises 13 residues. V lost 5 bases and J 5 bases, leaving 12 bases between the germline ends. In germline, CDR1 is SGHVS, CDR2 FNYEAQ. This CDR3 is CASSPELGYGYTF. CDR3 sequence (DNA): TGTGCCAGCAGCCCGGAGTTGGGTTATGGCTACACCTTC.

About this clonotype: A read error may be the cause here, since a much bigger clone is one base away. The J gene is TRBJ2-1, the V gene TRBV6-4, with D maybe TRBD2 (6 bases). The V gene lost 5 bases and the J gene lost 5 bases, with 16 bases spanning the gap. Per germline, CDR1 MRHNA and CDR2 SNTAGT. The CDR3 contains 15 residues. The CDR3 nucleotides are TGTGCCAGCAGTAACAGTGTAGGCGGGAACAATGAGCAGTTCTTC. It yields the protein CASSNSVGGNNEQFF.

The V gene is TRBV12-3 or TRBV12-4, the J gene TRBJ2-2; D is undetermined. This CDR3 region has 12 residues. V lost 5 bases, J lost 6 bases, and 7 bases lay in between. CDR3 region: CASSRVAGELFF. CDR3 DNA sequence: TGTGCCAGCAGTCGGGTGGCCGGGGAGCTGTTTTTT.

V gene TRBV6-1 combines with J gene TRBJ2-7; TRBD2 matches 7 bases. CDR1 and CDR2 from the germline V gene are MNHNS and SASEGT. The CDR3 spans 13 residues. The V and J ends lost 7 bases and 0 bases, in that order; junction bases with no gene match: 3. CDR3 DNA: TGTGCCAGCATTAGGACTAGCTCCTACGAGCAGTACTTC. Amino acid sequence: CASIRTSSYEQYF.

This clonotype was picked up many times. The gene calls are TRBV4-2 and TRBJ2-7, with D hard to call. The V end lost 1 base, the J end lost 3 bases, and 13 bases lay between the germline ends. Germline CDR1 and CDR2: LGHNA and YNFKEQ. The CDR3 covers 15 residues. CDR3 sequence reads: CASSQAMATHYEQYF. As DNA, the CDR3 is TGTGCCAGCAGCCAAGCAATGGCTACTCACTACGAGCAGTACTTC.

The chain carries TRBV7-2 and TRBJ2-1; D gene ambiguous. Trimming took 0 bases from V and 7 from J, leaving 7 bases between them. CDR1 is SGHTA and CDR2 is FQGNSA in the germline V gene. The CDR3 has 13 amino acids. The CDR3 sequence: CASSLAWVNEQFF. The CDR3 region has the DNA TGTGCCAGCAGCTTAGCATGGGTTAATGAGCAGTTCTTC.

This clonotype appeared a few times. The rearrangement links TRBV6-5 to TRBJ2-1, with TRBD1 matching over 8 bases. Germline V gene sequence: CDR1 MNHEY, CDR2 SVGAGI. CDR3 length: 18 amino acids. V shed 2 bases, J shed 0 bases, and the junction held 9 bases outside the gene matches. In DNA, the CDR3 is TGTGCCAGCAGTTACACCACAGGGGGGCCCAGCTCCTACAATGAGCAGTTCTTC. Protein product: CASSYTTGGPSSYNEQFF.

This clonotype was found a few times. This chain links TRBV7-3 with TRBJ1-1; D might be TRBD1 (6 bases). The CDR3 consists of 13 residues. Trimming removed 5 bases at V and 6 bases at J, with 13 bases between. CDR1 is SGHTA and CDR2 is FQGTGA in the germline V gene. The CDR3 region has the DNA TGTGCCAGCAGCCTAGGGGGGTGGTCTGAAGCTTTCTTT. Translated, it gives CASSLGGWSEAFF. Together with reference TRBV7-3 and TRBJ1-1, the CDR3 gives the full variable domain: GAGVSQTPSNKVTEKGKYVELRCDPISGHTALYWYRQSLGQGPEFLIYFQGTGAADDSGLPNDRFFAVRPEGSVSTLKIQRTERGDSAVYLCASSLGGWSEAFFGQGTRLTVV.

V and J are TRBV2 and TRBJ2-5; D remains ambiguous. Trimming shortened V by 5 bases and J by 1 base, and 11 bases separated the two germline ends. Germline V CDR1 and CDR2: SNHLY, FYNNEI. The CDR3 is made up of 14 amino acids. CDR3 amino acids: CASSQQGRQETQYF. The CDR3 bases are TGTGCCAGCAGTCAACAAGGTCGCCAAGAGACCCAGTACTTC.

The sample holds many counts of this clonotype. The CDR3 region is CASSPTAETQYF. For the CDR3, the DNA is TGTGCCAGCAGTCCTACAGCAGAGACCCAGTACTTC. J is TRBJ2-5 and V is TRBV18, with unresolved D. This CDR3 is 12 amino acids long. Trimming stripped 8 bases from V and 4 bases from J, with 11 bases between. The V gene's germline CDR1 is KGHSH and CDR2 LQKENI.

The V call is TRBV20-1, the J call TRBJ2-1; 11 nucleotides match TRBD2. This CDR3 is built from 16 residues. Germline V gene sequence: CDR1 DFQATT, CDR2 SNEGSKA (reference sequence). V lost 3 bases, J lost 7 bases, and 11 bases stayed unmatched. This chain's CDR3 is CSASFLAGGHSNEQFF. CDR3 sequence (DNA): TGCAGTGCTAGTTTCCTAGCGGGGGGCCATTCGAATGAGCAGTTCTTC.

This clonotype has only a few counts. Given a much more abundant clone one base away, this may be a read error. V and J are TRBV28 and TRBJ2-7; D is possibly TRBD1 (6 bases). CDR1 is MDHEN, CDR2 SYDVKM, per germline. This CDR3 is 14 amino acids long. The V end lost 7 bases, the J end lost 2 bases, and 15 bases lay between the germline ends. CDR3 DNA sequence: TGTGCCAGCAATCCGGGACATAAAGCCTACGAGCAGTACTTC. Translation gives CASNPGHKAYEQYF.

This clonotype has a count of ten or more. This may be a read error: a much more frequent sequence differs by one nucleotide. V usage is TRBV7-2 and J usage is TRBJ1-4; 7 bases are shared with TRBD1. This CDR3 is built from 15 residues. Germline V gene data show CDR1 as SGHTA and CDR2 as FQGNSA. The CDR3 nucleotides are TGTGCCAGCAGCTTACAGGCAGGGGGAAATGAAAAACGGTTTTTT. This sequence encodes CASSLQAGGNEKRFF.

Worth noting for this clonotype: A much larger clone differs by one base, so this may be a read error. The V gene is TRBV12-3 or TRBV12-4, the J gene TRBJ2-5; 10 bases agree with TRBD1. The J call may not be correct, given that the DNA end is closer to TRBJ2-7. The CDR3 extends over 14 amino acids. The CDR3 DNA follows: TGTGCCAGCAGACGGACAGGGGGGGACTACGAGCAGTACTTC. Its protein product is CASRRTGGDYEQYF.

The chain recombines TRBV29-1 with TRBJ2-1; unclear D gene. The V end lost 7 bases, the J end lost 0 bases, and 13 bases lay between the germline ends. The V gene's germline CDR1 is SQVTM and CDR2 ANQGSEA. This CDR3 is built from 14 residues. This CDR3 is CSGRHTGSYNEQFF. In nucleotides, the CDR3 is TGCAGCGGAAGACACACCGGCTCCTACAATGAGCAGTTCTTC.

This chain links TRBV28 with TRBJ1-1; 10 bases agree with TRBD1. CDR1 and CDR2 (germline): MDHEN, SYDVKM. This CDR3 comprises 15 residues. J lost 2 bases, V lost 6 bases, and 6 bases had no gene match. For the CDR3, the DNA is TGTGCCAGCAGGGGCCGGGACAGGGGAAACACTGAAGCTTTCTTT. This codes for CASRGRDRGNTEAFF.

This clonotype was seen a handful of times. The chain is built from TRBV7-9 and TRBJ1-2, with a tentative D call TRBD1 (6 bases). This CDR3 has 14 amino acids. The germline V gene has CDR1 SEHNR and CDR2 FQNEAQ (reference sequence). Trimming took 8 bases from V and 8 from J, leaving 21 bases between them. This chain's CDR3 is CASEYRDISAGYTF. The CDR3, as DNA: TGTGCCAGCGAATACCGGGACATATCTGCCGGCTACACCTTC.

The chain uses TRBV7-6 and TRBJ2-3; D might be TRBD1 or TRBD2, each matching 5 bases. The CDR3 runs 16 residues. Trimming took off 0 bases at V and 0 bases at J, with 10 bases between the two ends. Germline V gives CDR1 SGHVS, CDR2 FNYEAQ. The DNA of the CDR3 is TGTGCCAGCAGCTTAGCGATCGGGGACAGCACAGATACGCAGTATTTT. It yields the protein CASSLAIGDSTDTQYF.

This clonotype occurred many times. The chain couples TRBV20-1 to TRBJ2-7; D is uncertain. This CDR3 is 10 amino acids long. In germline, CDR1 is DFQATT, CDR2 SNEGSKA (reference sequence). The V gene lost 3 bases and the J gene lost 6 bases, with 6 bases spanning the gap. Written as DNA, the CDR3 is TGCAGTGCTAGGTCCGCCGAGCAGTACTTC. Translating it yields CSARSAEQYF.

The sample holds many counts of this clonotype. For the CDR3, the DNA is TGCAGTGCTAGCAGGGATTTCTACGAGCAGTACTTC. Its protein is CSASRDFYEQYF. The chain combines TRBV20-1 with TRBJ2-7, with a tentative D call TRBD1 (5 bases). The CDR3 is made up of 12 amino acids. Germline V gene lookup returns CDR1 DFQATT and CDR2 SNEGSKA (reference sequence). V lost 3 bases, J lost 3 bases, and 9 bases lay in between.

This chain connects TRBV7-2 to TRBJ2-7, with a tentative D call TRBD1 (6 bases). Germline V lookup: CDR1 SGHTA, CDR2 FQGNSA. Trimming took 5 bases from V and 1 from J, leaving 15 bases between them. This CDR3 spans 15 amino acids. The CDR3 sequence: CASSVGTRASYEQYF. The CDR3 DNA reads as TGTGCCAGCAGCGTTGGGACAAGGGCTTCCTACGAGCAGTACTTC. Combining the CDR3 with reference TRBV7-2 and TRBJ2-7 gives the whole variable domain GAGVSQSPSNKVTEKGKDVELRCDPISGHTALYWYRQSLGQGLEFLIYFQGNSAPDKSGLPSDRFSAERTGGSVSTLTIQRTQQEDSAVYLCASSVGTRASYEQYFGPGTRLTVT.

The rearrangement links TRBV5-5 to TRBJ1-1; a possible D gene is TRBD1 (6 bases). Looked up from germline, CDR1 is SGHKS and CDR2 is YYEKEE (reference sequence). V dropped 0 bases and J dropped 4 bases, with 13 bases sitting between them. The CDR3 spans 15 residues. The CDR3 DNA reads as TGTGCCAGCAGCTTGGAGGCAGGGGAGGGCACTGAAGCTTTCTTT. Translating it yields CASSLEAGEGTEAFF.

With respect to this clonotype: One base away lies a much larger clone, so this may be a sequencing read error. The chain couples TRBV6-2 or TRBV6-3 to TRBJ2-1; TRBD2 agrees at 10 bases. This CDR3 has 15 amino acids. The V segment lost 7 bases and the J segment 4 bases; nucleotides outside the gene matches: 7. Per germline, CDR1 MNHEY and CDR2 SVGEGT. CDR3 DNA sequence: TGTGCCAGCATCCGGAGCGGGGGGGGTTACAATGAGCAGTTCTTC. Translating it yields CASIRSGGGYNEQFF.

The chain uses TRBV5-1 and TRBJ2-1; D remains ambiguous. Germline loops: CDR1 SGHRS, CDR2 YFSETQ. CDR3 size: 11 residues. V was shortened by 7 bases and J by 4 bases, with 6 bases between the two germline ends. CDR3 protein: CASADYNEQFF. As DNA, the CDR3 is TGCGCCAGCGCAGATTACAATGAGCAGTTCTTC.